The 9 T cell receptor beta chains below all came from one sample that was sequenced in a study of technical replicates of blood from a handful of donors. Clones were sequenced by immunoSEQ multiplex PCR, and TCRdb holds only the in-frame ones, with some missing. The sample carries tens of thousands of clones, over 95% recorded once. Sequenced material: T cells isolated from PBMCs. All receptors come from a human donor in good health.

The chain carries TRBV9 and TRBJ1-6, with a possible D match to TRBD1 (6 bases). CDR1 SGDLS and CDR2 YYNGEE come from the germline V gene. CDR3 size: 16 residues. Trimming shortened V by 3 bases and J by 9 bases, and 19 bases separated the two germline ends. CDR3 nucleotides: TGTGCCAGCAGCGCCCAACAGGGTTGGGAGGGTTCACCCCTCCACTTT. The encoded protein is CASSAQQGWEGSPLHF.

The chain links TRBV4-1 to TRBJ1-3, with 8 positions matching TRBD1. The germline CDR1 and CDR2 sequences are MGHRA and YSYEKL. J lost 3 bases, V lost 2 bases, and 9 bases had no gene match. The CDR3 is 17 amino acids. The CDR3 nucleotides are TGCGCCAGCAGCCAATATTCCGGGACAGGCGGTGGAAACACCATATATTTT. Residues: CASSQYSGTGGGNTIYF.

The rearrangement links TRBV29-1 to TRBJ2-1, with 10 bases matching TRBD1. In germline, CDR1 is SQVTM, CDR2 ANQGSEA. The J segment lost 3 bases and the V segment lost 7 bases, leaving 21 bases of the junction unmatched. This CDR3 is 19 amino acids long. Written as DNA, the CDR3 is TGCAGCGCCACCCGGGACAGGGGTCGGATCGGGATCTACTACAATGAGCAGTTCTTC. Translation: CSATRDRGRIGIYYNEQFF.

CDR3: CASSSPWGDGNYGYTF. The CDR3 region has the DNA TGTGCCAGCAGCTCGCCTTGGGGCGACGGCAACTATGGCTACACCTTC. The V gene is TRBV11-3, the J gene TRBJ1-2; TRBD1 is a possible D gene (5 bases). Trimming pared 4 bases from V and 2 bases from J, leaving 17 bases between. The germline V gene encodes CDR1 SGHNT and CDR2 YENEEA. The CDR3 sequence is 16 residues long. Full variable domain (rest looked up from reference TRBV11-3 and TRBJ1-2): EAGVVQSPRYKIIEKKQPVAFWCNPISGHNTLYWYLQNLGQGPELLIRYENEEAVDDSQLPKDRFSAERLKGVDSTLKIQPAELGDSAVYLCASSSPWGDGNYGYTFGSGTRLTVV.

The rearrangement joins TRBV4-2 to TRBJ2-3; D not resolved. V was clipped by 1 base and J by 6 bases, with 8 bases between them. Germline V gene data show CDR1 as LGHNA and CDR2 as YNFKEQ. This CDR3 has 13 amino acids. Written as DNA, the CDR3 is TGTGCCAGCAGCCAAGGAGGTCCGGATACGCAGTATTTT. This gives the protein CASSQGGPDTQYF.

This chain links TRBV29-1 with TRBJ2-5, with unresolved D. The CDR3 extends over 11 amino acids. Deletions cut 4 bases from V and 9 bases from J, with 12 bases between. Germline-derived CDR1 and CDR2 are SQVTM and ANQGSEA. This chain's CDR3 is CSVVISGSQYF. DNA of the CDR3: TGCAGCGTTGTCATTTCGGGTTCCCAGTACTTC.

The V and J genes are TRBV7-9 and TRBJ1-1; possibly TRBD1 for D (5 bases). Germline V gene data show CDR1 as SEHNR and CDR2 as FQNEAQ (reference sequence). Trimming left V 3 bases short and J 5 bases short, with 10 bases between. This CDR3 region has 13 residues. The CDR3 region has the DNA TGTGCCAGCAGCTTGCCAGGGTGGACTGAAGCTTTCTTT. Translated, it gives CASSLPGWTEAFF.

V usage is TRBV5-1 and J usage is TRBJ2-1; perhaps TRBD2 as D (5 bases). CDR3 length: 15 residues. CDR1 and CDR2 (germline): SGHRS, YFSETQ. V shed 5 bases and J shed 0 bases, with 12 bases lying between them. The CDR3 region is CASSYTGSSYNEQFF. Written as DNA, the CDR3 is TGCGCCAGCAGTTATACGGGGAGCTCCTACAATGAGCAGTTCTTC.

The J gene is TRBJ2-5, the V gene TRBV5-1, with a weak D call TRBD1 (6 bases). Germline V gives CDR1 SGHRS, CDR2 YFSETQ. This CDR3 is 14 amino acids long. V was shortened by 3 bases and J by 4 bases, with 13 bases between the two germline ends. The CDR3 region is CASSSRRGAETQYF. The CDR3 region has the DNA TGCGCCAGCAGCTCCCGCAGGGGAGCAGAGACCCAGTACTTC.